This T cell receptor beta chain originates from a study of blood T cell repertoires in COVID-19. Study details: T cells, B-cell-depleted T cells, or PBMCs supplied cDNA or gDNA.

This clone was observed a single time. Per the germline V gene, CDR1 is MDHEN and CDR2 is SYDVKM. Trimming at V came to 8 bases and at J to 8 bases, leaving 10 bases not matched to a gene. The CDR3 is 14 amino acids. Authors' data handling: For nucleated cells, counts were estimated from reference gene primer amplification. Measured with immunoSEQ multiplex PCR; TCRdb has only the in-frame clones, and not every one. V, J and clone size are taken as reported in that table, and D and trimming were inferred from the DNA itself. The sample shows fewer than 250,000 clones, around 80% of them seen only once. Individuals aged roughly 18 to 95 years were recruited from some 26 US areas.

V usage is TRBV28 and J usage is TRBJ1-2; TRBD1 matches at 11 bases. The receptor comes from a woman aged 45-65 years with acute COVID-19. The sequenced material came from PBMCs or T cells enriched from blood (not recorded which). This chain's CDR3 is CASSYGQGARGYTF. In DNA, the CDR3 is TGTGCCAGCTCATACGGACAGGGGGCGCGGGGCTACACCTTC.